These 7 T cell receptor beta chains came from one sample sequenced in a study of shared clonotypes between healthy human individuals. Using immunoSEQ multiplex PCR, the repertoire was profiled, and TCRdb retains in-frame clones only, with some absent. Seen here are approximately 2.3 million clones, 85% to 95% observed once, and the top ten hold 0.39%. Sequencing was done on a sample of naive CD4+ T cells from PBMCs. The subset: CD45RA+ positively selected. These receptors were collected from a young man in good health. Some clones in this sample may be carry-over from other donors' samples.

The chain uses TRBV18 and TRBJ2-3, with 10 bases aligning to TRBD1. There are 16 residues in the CDR3. The J segment lost 3 bases and the V segment lost 1 base, leaving 4 bases of the junction unmatched. The germline CDR1 and CDR2 sequences are KGHSH and LQKENI. CDR3 bases: TGTGCCAGCTCACCACTAGACAGGGGGCTTACAGATACGCAGTATTTT. It specifies CASSPLDRGLTDTQYF.

The chain is built from TRBV4-1 and TRBJ1-4; TRBD1 matches 9 bases. Germline CDR1 reads MGHRA; CDR2 reads YSYEKL. The CDR3 is made up of 18 amino acids. V lost 6 bases and J lost 8; bases outside the gene matches: 19. In nucleotides, the CDR3 is TGCGCCAGCAGTCGGCAGGCGGGAGTACAGGGGGCATGGGAAAAACTGTTTTTT. Its protein is CASSRQAGVQGAWEKLFF.

The genes are TRBV27 and TRBJ2-3; 9 positions agree with TRBD2. Germline loops: CDR1 MNHEY, CDR2 SMNVEV (reference sequence). V shed 5 bases and J 0 bases; nucleotides not matched to a gene: 15. The CDR3 has 19 residues. CDR3 loop: CASSPRLYPSGVSTDTQYF. The DNA of the CDR3 is TGTGCCAGCAGTCCTCGACTCTACCCTAGCGGGGTTAGCACAGATACGCAGTATTTT.

This rearrangement joins TRBV6-5 to TRBJ2-3; 10 bases agree with TRBD2. Germline V CDR1 and CDR2: MNHEY, SVGAGI. The CDR3 is 15 amino acids. The trim removed 6 bases at V and 1 base at J, leaving 4 bases unmatched. Here the CDR3 reads CASSWTSGGTDTQYF. The CDR3 DNA sequence: TGTGCCAGCAGCTGGACTAGCGGAGGCACAGATACGCAGTATTTT.

This rearrangement joins TRBV28 to TRBJ1-2; maybe TRBD1 (5 bases). The CDR3 length is 16 residues. Trimming stripped 3 bases from V and 4 bases from J, with 18 bases between. The germline V gene encodes CDR1 MDHEN and CDR2 SYDVKM. The CDR3 nucleotides are TGTGCCAGCAGTTTGGTTACAGGAGATCCGCGCTATGGCTACACCTTC. It encodes CASSLVTGDPRYGYTF.

The V and J genes are TRBV9 and TRBJ2-7; D is perhaps TRBD2 (6 bases). V shed 4 bases and J shed 2 bases, with 16 bases lying between them. The CDR3 has 15 amino acids. Germline V gene data show CDR1 as SGDLS and CDR2 as YYNGEE. The CDR3 here is CASSPHGTPAYEQYF. The CDR3 bases are TGTGCCAGCAGCCCCCACGGGACTCCCGCCTACGAGCAGTACTTC.

This chain uses TRBV28 with TRBJ2-7; the D gene is possibly TRBD2 (6 bases). The CDR3 has 16 residues. Per the germline V gene, CDR1 is MDHEN and CDR2 is SYDVKM. V lost 8 bases and J 1 base, leaving 21 bases between the germline ends. The DNA for the CDR3 is TGTGCCAGCGCGACGGGAGCGGCCTCGGATTCCTACGAGCAGTACTTC. It specifies CASATGAASDSYEQYF.